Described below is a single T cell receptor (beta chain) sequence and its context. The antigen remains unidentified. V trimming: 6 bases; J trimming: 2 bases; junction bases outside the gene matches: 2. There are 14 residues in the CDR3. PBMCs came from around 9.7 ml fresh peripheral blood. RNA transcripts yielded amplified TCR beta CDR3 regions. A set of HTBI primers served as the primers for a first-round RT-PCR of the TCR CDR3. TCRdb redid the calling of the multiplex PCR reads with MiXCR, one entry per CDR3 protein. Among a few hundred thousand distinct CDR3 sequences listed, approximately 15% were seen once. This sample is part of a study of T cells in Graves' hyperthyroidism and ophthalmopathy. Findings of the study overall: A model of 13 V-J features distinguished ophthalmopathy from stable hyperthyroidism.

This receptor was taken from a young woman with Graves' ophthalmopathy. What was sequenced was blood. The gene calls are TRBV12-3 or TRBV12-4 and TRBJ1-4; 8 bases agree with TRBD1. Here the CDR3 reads CASRGDRTNEKLFF. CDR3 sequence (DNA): TGTGCCAGCAGGGGGGACAGGACTAATGAAAAACTGTTTTTT.